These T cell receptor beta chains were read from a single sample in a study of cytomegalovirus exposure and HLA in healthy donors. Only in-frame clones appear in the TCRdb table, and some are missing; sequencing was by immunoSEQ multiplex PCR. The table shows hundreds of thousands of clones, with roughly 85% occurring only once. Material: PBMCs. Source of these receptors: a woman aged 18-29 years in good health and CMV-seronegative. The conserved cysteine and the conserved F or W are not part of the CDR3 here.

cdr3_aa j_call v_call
ASSQEANSFFTDTQY TRBJ2-3 TRBV4-2
AWSVPPRNTEAF TRBJ1-1 TRBV30
ASSESGVVSGNTIY TRBJ1-3 TRBV6-1
ASRIQGGNQPQH TRBJ1-5 TRBV28
ASSYPNGNTQY TRBJ2-3 TRBV5-1
ASSSQGWGVDLYEQY TRBJ2-7 TRBV7-8
ASSSTGTGGSEAF TRBJ1-1 TRBV27
ASSSKQRGENEQF TRBJ2-1 TRBV5-6
ASSEIAGGRDIQY TRBJ2-4 TRBV2
ASSRQGHTEAF TRBJ1-1 TRBV18
ASSRLGRGDIQY TRBJ2-4 TRBV6-5
ASSVGGGAYEQY TRBJ2-7 TRBV9
ASSLASGTDTQY TRBJ2-3 TRBV5-1
ASAYYGGEQF TRBJ2-1 TRBV12-5
AISESDTYEQY TRBJ2-7 TRBV10-3
ATSRARFGEPQH TRBJ1-5 TRBV15
ASRMGWGQAGQPQH TRBJ1-5 TRBV5-5
AWNSGQETQY TRBJ2-5 TRBV30
ASSRYPGGKSYEQY TRBJ2-7 TRBV27
ASRWDRVSYEQY TRBJ2-7 TRBV19
ASSVGLAGREQY TRBJ2-7 TRBV25-1
TSSQGWGRGDYGYT TRBJ1-2 TRBV1
ASSPRGGGASRNEQF TRBJ2-1 TRBV27
ASSLDRVETQY TRBJ2-5 TRBV28
AINNPDRAYEQY TRBJ2-7 TRBV10-3
ASSLEWTGGTDTQY TRBJ2-3 TRBV7-3
ASSLLSGIYNSPLH TRBJ1-6 TRBV28
ASSPLTGPSYEQY TRBJ2-7 TRBV4-1
ASSPDRGPYGYT TRBJ1-2 TRBV7-9
ASTIYGTELYNEQF TRBJ2-1 TRBV27
ASSRGPGLLSYEQY TRBJ2-7 TRBV14
ASSVRAAPTDTQY TRBJ2-3 TRBV9
ASSQDRTVTYEQY TRBJ2-7 TRBV4-1
ASSIEGQGAFAEQY TRBJ2-7 TRBV19
ASRLLAGGTTDTQY TRBJ2-3 TRBV11-2
ASSQVGLAGQETQY TRBJ2-5 TRBV4-2
ASSDSGGGKANVLT TRBJ2-6 TRBV6-4
ASSVSQTTTDTQY TRBJ2-3 TRBV9
ASSHSYEQY TRBJ2-7 TRBV28
ASSPTTDNEQF TRBJ2-1 TRBV18